This T cell receptor (beta chain) was sequenced in a study of CD8 T cells in Susac syndrome. This CDR3 comprises 13 residues. Germline values: CDR1 SQVTM, CDR2 ANQGSEA. Trimming took 6 bases from V and 3 from J; bases not matched to a gene: 7. Sequencing targeted TCR beta in blood CD8+ and CD4+ T cells. The CD8+ and CD4+ T cells were negatively isolated, with the TEMRA cells enriched by FACS. The RNA input was roughly 0.5 to 1 ug, and it was reverse transcribed with random hexamers. Across 54 Vbeta and 13 Jbeta, immunoSEQ multiplex PCR amplified TCR beta CDR3. TCRdb analysed the immunoSEQ multiplex PCR reads with MiXCR anew, one entry per CDR3 protein. The sample has under 200,000 distinct CDR3 sequences; 85% to 95% are singletons.

The J gene is TRBJ2-5, the V gene TRBV29-1, with TRBD1 matching over 7 bases. The sample consisted of CD4+ T cells from PBMCs. The sequence was obtained from a human donor in good health. The CDR3: CSVGPGTEETQYF. The CDR3 region has the DNA TGCAGCGTAGGACCCGGGACAGAAGAGACCCAGTACTTC.